The 19 T cell receptor beta chains in this list originate from one sample, sequenced in a study of blood T cells in healthy people across ages. A J-beta primer mix and a sample-barcoded 5' primer were used in a second PCR of roughly 6 to 11 cycles. TCRdb used MiXCR to reprocess the 5' RACE reads, holding one entry per CDR3 protein. The table records 1.5 million or so distinct CDR3 sequences, 35% to 45% of them present only once. Sequenced sample: blood. The receptors here all came from a woman younger than 35 in good health.

This chain joins TRBV5-1 and TRBJ2-1; D is uncertain. CDR1 SGHRS and CDR2 YFSETQ come from the germline V gene. CDR3 size: 14 residues. Deletions cut 5 bases from V and 0 bases from J, with 9 bases between. CDR3 sequence: CASRRERSYNEQFF. The CDR3 bases are TGCGCCAGCAGGCGCGAACGCTCCTACAATGAGCAGTTCTTC.

This clonotype appeared a few times. V gene TRBV27 combines with J gene TRBJ2-1, with D perhaps TRBD2 (6 bases). The germline gives CDR1 MNHEY, CDR2 SMNVEV (reference sequence). V lost 5 bases, J lost 9 bases, and 23 bases lay in between. The CDR3 is 16 residues long. The CDR3 spells CASSVRLATGAREQFF. CDR3 coding DNA: TGTGCCAGCAGTGTTCGCCTAGCGACCGGAGCTCGTGAGCAGTTCTTC.

The rearrangement uses TRBV4-1 and TRBJ1-5; possibly TRBD1 for D (5 bases). Germline values: CDR1 MGHRA, CDR2 YSYEKL. The CDR3 consists of 15 residues. V lost 1 base and J 0 bases, leaving 7 bases between the germline ends. This chain's CDR3 is CASSQVRVSNQPQHF. CDR3 in DNA: TGCGCCAGCAGCCAAGTCAGGGTTAGCAATCAGCCCCAGCATTTT.

The chain carries TRBV20-1 and TRBJ2-1; 12 bases line up with TRBD2. V lost 1 base and J lost 1; bases outside the gene matches: 11. The CDR3 is 19 amino acids. The germline CDR1 and CDR2 sequences are DFQATT and SNEGSKA (reference sequence). The CDR3 DNA reads as TGCAGTGCTAGAGTCCAGACTAGCGGGAGTGGGAGGTCCTACAATGAGCAGTTCTTC. Amino acid sequence: CSARVQTSGSGRSYNEQFF.

This chain connects TRBV10-3 to TRBJ2-5, with 8 nucleotides matching TRBD2. Germline V CDR1 and CDR2: ENHRY, SYGVKD. This CDR3 contains 14 residues. Trimming cost V 6 bases and J 11 bases; bases outside gene matches: 14. CDR3 sequence reads: CAIRGRLATHEQYF. The CDR3 nucleotides are TGTGCCATCAGAGGTAGACTAGCGACCCATGAGCAGTACTTC.

The V call is TRBV20-1, the J call TRBJ2-3; 11 positions match TRBD2. The V segment lost 1 base and the J segment 9 bases; nucleotides outside the gene matches: 9. This CDR3 is built from 15 residues. The germline gives CDR1 DFQATT, CDR2 SNEGSKA (reference sequence). CDR3 DNA: TGCAGTGCTAGAGTCGGCGGGACTAGCGGTCGGACGCAGTATTTT. Encoded protein: CSARVGGTSGRTQYF.

The gene calls are TRBV20-1 and TRBJ2-3; no clear D gene. Deletions cut 4 bases from V and 5 bases from J, with 13 bases between. The germline gives CDR1 DFQATT, CDR2 SNEGSKA (reference sequence). This CDR3 is 13 amino acids long. The CDR3 nucleotides are TGCAGTGCTACCGACATAGAAAGAGATACGCAGTATTTT. This translates into CSATDIERDTQYF.

This clonotype was observed a handful of times. This chain joins TRBV20-1 and TRBJ2-1; TRBD1 might be the D (6 bases). This CDR3 spans 11 amino acids. V was trimmed by 6 bases and J by 5 bases, leaving 8 bases between them. In germline, CDR1 is DFQATT, CDR2 SNEGSKA (reference sequence). The CDR3 reads CSARQDNEQFF. CDR3 nucleotides: TGCAGTGCCCGACAGGACAATGAGCAGTTCTTC.

This clonotype occurred many times. This chain joins TRBV7-2 and TRBJ2-3, with D perhaps TRBD1 (6 bases). Trimming removed 0 bases at V and 7 bases at J, with 8 bases between. CDR1 is SGHTA, CDR2 FQGNSA, per germline. The length of the CDR3 is 13 residues. Here the CDR3 DNA reads TGTGCCAGCAGCTTAGCGCAGGGGAATACGCAGTATTTT. It yields the protein CASSLAQGNTQYF.

This clonotype turned up a few times. The gene calls are TRBV12-3 or TRBV12-4 and TRBJ2-2; TRBD2 might be the D (7 bases). V lost 6 bases and J 7 bases, leaving 15 bases between the germline ends. CDR3 length: 14 amino acids. CDR3: CASRRQGGVGELFF. The CDR3 DNA follows: TGTGCCAGCAGACGTCAAGGGGGGGTCGGGGAGCTGTTTTTT.

The genes are TRBV24-1 and TRBJ1-2; the match to TRBD1 covers 7 bases. This CDR3 comprises 15 residues. V dropped 3 bases and J dropped 3; count of bases not matched to a gene: 6. The V gene's germline CDR1 is KGHDR and CDR2 SFDVKD. CDR3 DNA: TGTGCCACCAGTGATAATAAACAGGGGTACTATGGCTACACCTTC. It yields the protein CATSDNKQGYYGYTF.

V gene TRBV2 combines with J gene TRBJ2-3, with TRBD2 matching over 8 bases. V shed 7 bases and J 2 bases; nucleotides not matched to a gene: 8. Germline CDR1 SNHLY, CDR2 FYNNEI. This CDR3 comprises 15 residues. This CDR3 is CASTPLAALTDTQYF. The CDR3 DNA reads as TGTGCCAGCACCCCACTAGCGGCCCTCACAGATACGCAGTATTTT.

The sample holds a few counts of this clonotype. The chain uses TRBV5-1 and TRBJ1-4, with D possibly TRBD1 on 5 matching bases. V lost 3 bases and J lost 6, with 15 bases in between. Per the germline V gene, CDR1 is SGHRS and CDR2 is YFSETQ. This CDR3 comprises 15 residues. The CDR3 nucleotides read TGCGCCAGCAGCTCTGGGGCAGGAGTACATGAAAAACTGTTTTTT. It specifies CASSSGAGVHEKLFF. The whole variable domain, filled in from reference TRBV5-1 and TRBJ1-4, reads KAGVTQTPRYLIKTRGQQVTLSCSPISGHRSVSWYQQTPGQGLQFLFEYFSETQRNKGNFPGRFSGRQFSNSRSEMNVSTLELGDSALYLCASSSGAGVHEKLFFGSGTQLSVL.

Of note for this clonotype: This sequence may be a read error, since a much larger clone differs from it by one base. V and J are TRBV29-1 and TRBJ2-7; tentatively, D is TRBD2 (5 bases). CDR3 length: 13 amino acids. Germline V gives CDR1 SQVTM, CDR2 ANQGSEA. V lost 3 bases and J 6 bases, leaving 15 bases between the germline ends. CDR3 nucleotides: TGCAGCGTTGAGTCCGGAGGAGGCTGCGAGCAGTACTTC. It specifies CSVESGGGCEQYF.

The sample holds a few counts of this clonotype. The chain has TRBV7-2 and TRBJ1-2; D might be TRBD1 (6 bases). The V end was cut by 4 bases, the J end by 2 bases, with 17 bases between. CDR1 and CDR2 (germline): SGHTA, FQGNSA. This CDR3 is 16 amino acids long. CDR3 amino acids: CASSSAVGGANYGYTF. In DNA form, the CDR3 reads TGTGCCAGCAGCTCGGCCGTGGGGGGCGCCAACTATGGCTACACCTTC.

This clonotype has only one observation. The rearrangement uses TRBV20-1 and TRBJ1-1; 8 nucleotides line up with TRBD1. This CDR3 region has 14 residues. Germline lookup yields CDR1 DFQATT and CDR2 SNEGSKA (reference sequence). V was clipped by 6 bases and J by 1 base; unmatched bases: 7. The CDR3 spells CSAPRTGWNTEAFF. The DNA of the CDR3 is TGCAGTGCCCCCAGGACAGGGTGGAACACTGAAGCTTTCTTT.

As concerns this clonotype: The junction does not match germline at one end; this may be a read error. The chain employs TRBV7-2 and TRBJ1-1, with 7 bases identical to TRBD1. The CDR3 sequence is 14 residues long. Germline V CDR1 and CDR2: SGHTA, FQGNSA. CDR3 in DNA: TGCGCCAGCAGCCCACAGGGGTCGAACACTGAAGCTTTCTTT. This gives the protein CASSPQGSNTEAFF. The full variable domain, its missing parts supplied by reference TRBV7-2 and TRBJ1-1, is GAGVSQSPSNKVTEKGKDVELRCDPISGHTALYWYRQSLGQGLEFLIYFQGNSAPDKSGLPSDRFSAERTGGSVSTLTIQRTQQEDSAVYLCASSPQGSNTEAFFGQGTRLTVV.

This clonotype was seen a few times. The chain carries TRBV12-3 or TRBV12-4 and TRBJ2-5; 8 bases match TRBD2. V dropped 5 bases and J dropped 5; count of bases not matched to a gene: 10. The CDR3 is made up of 15 amino acids. The CDR3 protein is CASSHPRGAEETQYF. DNA of the CDR3: TGTGCCAGCAGTCACCCGCGGGGGGCCGAGGAGACCCAGTACTTC.

This rearrangement joins TRBV20-1 to TRBJ1-2; D is ambiguous. CDR1 and CDR2 (germline): DFQATT, SNEGSKA (reference sequence). This CDR3 is built from 15 residues. V was trimmed by 6 bases and J by 8 bases, leaving 25 bases between them. Here the CDR3 DNA reads TGCAGTGCCTCGTCACTCGGGATTACCCTGGGGGGCTACACCTTC. It yields the protein CSASSLGITLGGYTF.